A single sample gave rise to the 14 T cell receptor beta chains below, sequenced in a study of blood T cell repertoires in COVID-19. Some clones are missing from TCRdb's copy, which holds only in-frame ones; the method was immunoSEQ multiplex PCR. The sample contains about 330,000 clones, around 80% of which appear only once. Specimen: peripheral blood. The receptor source for this set is a woman aged 45-65 years with acute or convalescent COVID-19.

The rearrangement uses TRBV9 and TRBJ2-2; 7 bases match TRBD1. The germline gives CDR1 SGDLS, CDR2 YYNGEE. Unmatched junction bases numbered 4, after V lost 2 bases and J lost 3 bases. The CDR3 spans 15 residues. CDR3 residues: CASSVTGQYTGELFF. The DNA of the CDR3 is TGTGCCAGCAGCGTGACAGGGCAGTACACCGGGGAGCTGTTTTTT.

The chain couples TRBV6-5 to TRBJ2-7, with TRBD1 identical over 10 bases. The CDR3 spans 16 residues. Germline V gene data show CDR1 as MNHEY and CDR2 as SVGAGI. V was clipped by 3 bases and J by 1 base; unmatched bases: 6. The CDR3 coding sequence is TGTGCCAGCAGTTATGAGGGACAGGGGTTATCCTACGAGCAGTACTTC. Amino acids: CASSYEGQGLSYEQYF.

The gene calls are TRBV7-2 and TRBJ1-1; D not resolved. In germline, CDR1 is SGHTA, CDR2 FQGNSA. Trimming shortened V by 4 bases and J by 1 base, and 10 bases separated the two germline ends. This CDR3 region has 14 residues. The CDR3 sequence is CASSWRATNTEAFF. As DNA, the CDR3 is TGTGCCAGCAGCTGGCGGGCGACGAACACTGAAGCTTTCTTT.

This chain uses TRBV5-5 with TRBJ2-5; 9 bases are shared with TRBD1. CDR3 length: 16 amino acids. Trimming cost V 1 base and J 5 bases; bases outside gene matches: 9. Germline V gives CDR1 SGHKS, CDR2 YYEKEE (reference sequence). CDR3 in DNA: TGTGCCAGCAGCTTGTTCCTCGGGACAGGGACGGAGACCCAGTACTTC. Its protein product is CASSLFLGTGTETQYF.

The J gene is TRBJ2-3, the V gene TRBV5-6; 9 bases are a match to TRBD1. V dropped 2 bases and J dropped 4; count of bases not matched to a gene: 11. CDR1 SGHDT and CDR2 YYEEEE come from the germline V gene. The CDR3 consists of 17 residues. The CDR3 sequence is CASSLTTGGVWADTQYF. The CDR3 bases are TGTGCCAGCAGCTTAACCACAGGGGGCGTTTGGGCAGATACGCAGTATTTT.

In its sample, this clone was seen once. The rearrangement uses TRBV7-2 and TRBJ2-1; TRBD2 is a possible D gene (6 bases). The germline V and J ends were trimmed by 3 bases and 7 bases, with 10 bases remaining between them. Germline assignment: CDR1 SGHTA and CDR2 FQGNSA. The CDR3 totals 13 residues. CDR3 sequence: CASSLHGGNEQFF. The CDR3 DNA reads TGTGCCAGCAGCTTGCATGGGGGGAATGAGCAGTTCTTC.

The table lists this clone with a few counts. V usage is TRBV5-6 and J usage is TRBJ2-3; D is possibly TRBD2 (6 bases). In germline, CDR1 is SGHDT, CDR2 YYEEEE. V was cut by 2 bases and J by 2 bases, with 12 bases left in between. The CDR3 has 15 residues. The CDR3: CASSFWRGVTDTQYF. CDR3 DNA: TGTGCCAGCAGCTTTTGGCGGGGCGTCACAGATACGCAGTATTTT.

The chain combines TRBV19 with TRBJ1-2, with 9 bases aligning to TRBD1. The ends lost 5 bases at V and 8 bases at J; junction bases unmatched: 12. CDR1 and CDR2 (germline): LNHDA, SQIVND (reference sequence). CDR3 length equals 15 residues. The CDR3, as DNA: TGTGCCAGTAGTTCCGCGAGAGACAGGGGGGAAGGCTACACCTTC. Amino acid sequence: CASSSARDRGEGYTF.

The J gene is TRBJ2-1, the V gene TRBV5-6; tentatively, D is TRBD2 (5 bases). Trimming cost V 0 bases and J 10 bases, with 20 bases left between them. Germline-derived CDR1 and CDR2 are SGHDT and YYEEEE. This CDR3 has 16 amino acids. In DNA, the CDR3 is TGTGCCAGCAGCTTGGTGGCGGGCCCGGGTTTGACGGAGCAGTTCTTC. It is translated as CASSLVAGPGLTEQFF.

The CDR3 is CASSEPVPGGNTIYF. The CDR3 region has the DNA TGTGCCAGCAGTGAACCGGTTCCGGGAGGAAACACCATATATTTT. The V and J genes are TRBV2 and TRBJ1-3; D uncertain. The germline CDR1 and CDR2 sequences are SNHLY and FYNNEI. The length of the CDR3 is 15 residues. V lost 2 bases and J 4 bases, leaving 12 bases between the germline ends.

This clone was seen only once. The CDR3 loop is CASSPRVAGRNTQYF. CDR3 in DNA: TGTGCCAGCTCACCCAGAGTAGCGGGCCGGAATACGCAGTATTTT. The rearrangement uses TRBV18 and TRBJ2-3, with 7 bases that match TRBD2. Germline V gene data show CDR1 as KGHSH and CDR2 as LQKENI. This CDR3 is built from 15 residues. The trim removed 3 bases at V and 7 bases at J, leaving 10 bases unmatched. Drawing the rest from reference TRBV18 and TRBJ2-3, the complete variable domain is NAGVMQNPRHLVRRRGQEARLRCSPMKGHSHVYWYRQLPEEGLKFMVYLQKENIIDESGMPKERFSAEFPKEGPSILRIQQVVRGDSAAYFCASSPRVAGRNTQYFGPGTRLTVL.

This chain joins TRBV6-5 and TRBJ1-2; perhaps TRBD1 as D (6 bases). CDR1 is MNHEY and CDR2 is SVGAGI in the germline V gene. The CDR3 has 13 amino acids. Between the trimmed V and J ends, which lost 6 bases and 2 bases, there was a span of 10 bases. CDR3 bases: TGTGCCAGCAGCTTTACAGGGAACTATGGCTACACCTTC. Residues: CASSFTGNYGYTF.

This clone was detected only once. This sequence joins TRBV11-2 and TRBJ2-3, with a tentative D call TRBD2 (6 bases). This CDR3 region has 15 residues. Looked up from germline, CDR1 is SGHAT and CDR2 is FQNNGV. V gave up 3 bases and J gave up 5 bases, with 15 bases separating them. DNA of the CDR3: TGTGCCAGCAGCTTTAGCGGAGAATACGGAGATACGCAGTATTTT. It encodes CASSFSGEYGDTQYF.

V usage is TRBV10-3 and J usage is TRBJ2-7, with 7 bases that match TRBD2. The CDR3 sequence is 16 residues long. V gave up 6 bases and J gave up 3 bases; unmatched junction bases: 14. The germline V gene encodes CDR1 ENHRY and CDR2 SYGVKD. The CDR3 bases are TGTGCCATCAGAGACCTGAGGGAGGGTGAAGGCTACGAGCAGTACTTC. This encodes CAIRDLREGEGYEQYF.